This T cell receptor (beta chain) was captured by sequencing in a study of T cell repertoires in cytomegalovirus infection. Study background: Public TCR beta signatures indicated both CMV infection and matching HLA type. Findings of the study overall: People with CMV and the relevant HLA were identified by cumulative public TCR beta family frequency. HLA-C-restricted CMV-specific TCR beta clonotypes prevailed in the ex vivo response.

TCRdb itself ran the reads through MiXCR, one entry per CDR3 protein. The sample contains 130,000 or so distinct CDR3 sequences, roughly 6% of which appear only once. Germline V gene sequence: CDR1 MNHNY, CDR2 SVGAGI (reference sequence). Trimming at V came to 8 bases and at J to 8 bases, leaving 5 bases not matched to a gene. This CDR3 is built from 13 residues. To note about this clonotype: Its antigen is as yet unknown.

Material: PBMCs. The rearrangement uses TRBV6-6 and TRBJ1-6, with 8 bases identical to TRBD1. The sequence came from a human donor in good health (CMV status not recorded). Some clones in this sample may be carry-over from other donors' samples. In nucleotides, the CDR3 is TGTGCCAGCCTGGACAGGGATGATTCACCCCTCCACTTT. Translating gives CASLDRDDSPLHF.